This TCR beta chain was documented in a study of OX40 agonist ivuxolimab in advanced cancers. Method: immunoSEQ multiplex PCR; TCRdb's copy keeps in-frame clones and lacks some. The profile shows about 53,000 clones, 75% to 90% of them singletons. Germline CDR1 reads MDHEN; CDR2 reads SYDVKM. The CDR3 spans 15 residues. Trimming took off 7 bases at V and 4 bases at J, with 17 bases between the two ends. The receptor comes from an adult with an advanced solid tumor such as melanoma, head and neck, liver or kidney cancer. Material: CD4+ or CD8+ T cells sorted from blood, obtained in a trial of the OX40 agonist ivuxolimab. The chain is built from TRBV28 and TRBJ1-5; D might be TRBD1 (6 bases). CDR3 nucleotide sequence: TGTGCCAGCACTTACTCAGGGGCGGGAAATCAGCCCCAGCATTTT. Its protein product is CASTYSGAGNQPQHF.